One and the same sample provided the 9 T cell receptor beta chains below, sequenced in a study of cytomegalovirus exposure and HLA in healthy donors. Primers: 60 Vbeta forward and 13 Jbeta reverse. Repertoires were generated with immunoSEQ multiplex PCR, while TCRdb's copy carries only in-frame clones and drops some. In the table there are 100,000 or so clones, about 79% of which are singletons. Source material: PBMCs. The receptor source for this set is a female donor in good health and CMV-seropositive.

This sequence joins TRBV6-1 and TRBJ2-5; TRBD2 matches 13 bases. CDR1 and CDR2 (germline): MNHNS, SASEGT. This CDR3 is built from 18 residues. V shed 4 bases, J shed 4 bases, and the junction held 12 bases outside the gene matches. CDR3 DNA sequence: TGTGCCAGCAGTGGAGTCGTTCCCGGACTAGCGGGAGCAGAGACCCAGTACTTC. Its protein is CASSGVVPGLAGAETQYF.

A remark on this clone: The DNA is left out, because the CDR3 cannot be placed on it with certainty; the CDR3 is given as TCRdb lists it. The rearrangement links TRBV7-8 to TRBJ2-5; no check of the table's D call, TRBD2, against the DNA was made. Germline V gene data show CDR1 as SGHVS and CDR2 as FQNEAQ. 16 amino acids form the CDR3, both terminal residues included. The CDR3: CASSLFLSPLAYEQYF.

The genes are TRBV19 and TRBJ1-1, with 9 bases lining up with TRBD1. This CDR3 has 14 residues. With V trimmed by 10 bases and J by 1 base, 7 bases remained unmatched. From germline, CDR1 is LNHDA and CDR2 SQIVND (reference sequence). The CDR3 DNA is TGTGCCATCAGGACAGGGGCGAAGAACACTGAAGCTTTCTTT. It yields the protein CAIRTGAKNTEAFF.

The chain couples TRBV15 to TRBJ1-5; a weak D match, TRBD1 (5 bases). Germline loops: CDR1 LNHNV, CDR2 YYDKDF (reference sequence). The CDR3 has 15 amino acids. The ends were cut back, 5 bases at V and 7 bases at J, with 18 bases in the middle. In DNA, the CDR3 is TGTGCCACCAGCCGCGGGGGAGGGACGGGACAGCCCCAGCATTTT. This translates into CATSRGGGTGQPQHF.

This chain joins TRBV9 and TRBJ2-5; 9 nucleotides align to TRBD2. CDR1 SGDLS and CDR2 YYNGEE come from the germline V gene. This CDR3 is 16 amino acids long. Trimming removed 0 bases from V and 7 bases from J; junction bases left unmatched: 10. The CDR3 spells CASSVERSGRRGTQYF. Here the CDR3 DNA reads TGTGCCAGCAGCGTAGAGAGGAGCGGGAGGCGGGGGACCCAGTACTTC.

This clone has a handful of counts. The chain employs TRBV7-2 and TRBJ1-6; D is undetermined. Germline CDR1 is SGHTA and CDR2 is FQGNSA. This CDR3 is built from 13 residues. V lost 5 bases to trimming and J lost 7 bases, with 9 bases between them. CDR3 in amino acids: CASSLEVNSPLHF. CDR3 DNA: TGTGCCAGCAGCCTGGAGGTGAATTCACCCCTCCACTTT.

This chain uses TRBV5-5 with TRBJ1-3; D gene ambiguous. The length of the CDR3 is 13 residues. The germline gives CDR1 SGHKS, CDR2 YYEKEE (reference sequence). The V and J ends lost 0 bases and 2 bases respectively, with 3 bases between them. The CDR3 DNA reads TGTGCCAGCAGCTTGGCAGCTGGAAACACCATATATTTT. This sequence encodes CASSLAAGNTIYF. Supplemented by reference TRBV5-5 and TRBJ1-3, the full variable domain reads DAGVTQSPTHLIKTRGQQVTLRCSPISGHKSVSWYQQVLGQGPQFIFQYYEKEERGRGNFPDRFSARQFPNYSSELNVNALLLGDSALYLCASSLAAGNTIYFGEGSWLTVV.

This clone has just one count. CDR3 nucleotides: TGTGCTAGTGATTTAGGGGCGATTAATCAGCCCCAGCATTTT. Protein: CASDLGAINQPQHF. The chain is built from TRBV12-5 and TRBJ1-5; possible D gene TRBD1, 5 bases. Germline-derived CDR1 and CDR2 are LGHNT and FRNRAP. This CDR3 contains 14 residues. Trimming cost V 7 bases and J 4 bases, with 14 bases left between them.

This chain links TRBV2 with TRBJ1-3, with a tentative D call TRBD1 (5 bases). Germline CDR1 is SNHLY and CDR2 is FYNNEI. The CDR3 sequence is 14 residues long. Trimming removed 4 bases from V and 0 bases from J, with 7 bases in between. Written as DNA, the CDR3 is TGTGCCAGCAGTGCGACAGCCTCTGGAAACACCATATATTTT. Amino acid sequence: CASSATASGNTIYF. Drawing the rest from reference TRBV2 and TRBJ1-3, the complete variable domain is EPEVTQTPSHQVTQMGQEVILRCVPISNHLYFYWYRQILGQKVEFLVSFYNNEISEKSEIFDDQFSVERPDGSNFTLKIRSTKLEDSAMYFCASSATASGNTIYFGEGSWLTVV.